One and the same sample provided the 25 T cell receptor beta chains below, sequenced in a study of patients and donors after allogeneic stem cell transplantation. TCRdb processed the RT-PCR reads anew with MiXCR; each CDR3 protein has one entry. This table has 200,000 to 250,000 distinct CDR3 sequences, roughly 13% appearing once. The sequencing sample was made of blood, either unsorted or a sorted T cell fraction (not recorded which). The receptors derive from a human donor who was either an allogeneic HSCT recipient or a stem cell or donor lymphocyte infusion donor (not recorded which). It is not recorded whose cells these are; they may come from a transplant donor.

The chain couples TRBV3-1 to TRBJ2-1; 9 nucleotides agree with TRBD2. The V and J ends lost 5 bases and 5 bases, in that order; junction bases with no gene match: 4. The CDR3 totals 14 residues. The germline V gene encodes CDR1 LGHDT and CDR2 YNNKEL (reference sequence). The CDR3 here is CASSTGLADNEQFF. The CDR3, as DNA: TGTGCCAGCAGCACGGGACTAGCAGACAATGAGCAGTTCTTC.

Here the CDR3 DNA reads TGCAGTGGGCTACGGGCAGATACGCAGTATTTT. It specifies CSGLRADTQYF. The chain uses TRBV20-1 and TRBJ2-3; D is ambiguous. The ends were cut back, 7 bases at V and 4 bases at J, with 9 bases in the middle. Germline V gene sequence: CDR1 DFQATT, CDR2 SNEGSKA (reference sequence). The length of the CDR3 is 11 residues.

The table lists this clonotype with many counts. This rearrangement joins TRBV3-1 to TRBJ2-2; 7 bases align to TRBD2. J lost 1 base, V lost 2 bases, and 4 bases had no gene match. Germline CDR1 reads LGHDT; CDR2 reads YNNKEL (reference sequence). The CDR3 runs 16 residues. CDR3 in amino acids: CASSQKGLLNTGELFF. In DNA form, the CDR3 reads TGTGCCAGCAGCCAAAAGGGACTACTGAACACCGGGGAGCTGTTTTTT.

The chain combines TRBV4-1 with TRBJ2-3; no firm D call. Trimming took off 0 bases at V and 6 bases at J, with 19 bases between the two ends. The CDR3 extends over 17 amino acids. Per germline, CDR1 MGHRA and CDR2 YSYEKL. CDR3 region: CASSQEFQTSASDTQYF. The DNA for the CDR3 is TGCGCCAGCAGCCAAGAGTTTCAGACATCGGCCTCTGATACGCAGTATTTT.

This clonotype occurred many times. This rearrangement joins TRBV12-3 or TRBV12-4 to TRBJ2-1; 8 bases are shared with TRBD2. This CDR3 contains 14 residues. J was trimmed by 9 bases and V by 6 bases; bases with no gene match: 10. The chain's CDR3 is CASSLAGLGGEQFF. As DNA, the CDR3 is TGTGCCAGCAGCCTAGCGGGTCTGGGCGGTGAGCAGTTCTTC.

This clonotype was seen a handful of times. The chain recombines TRBV27 with TRBJ2-7, with TRBD2 matching over 7 bases. CDR1 MNHEY and CDR2 SMNVEV come from the germline V gene (reference sequence). CDR3 length: 15 amino acids. V shed 7 bases and J 2 bases; nucleotides not matched to a gene: 11. In DNA, the CDR3 is TGTGCCAGCAAAGAAACTAGCGATCCTCCCTACGAGCAGTACTTC. Its translation: CASKETSDPPYEQYF.

This chain uses TRBV4-1 with TRBJ2-7; D is ambiguous. Germline CDR1 is MGHRA and CDR2 is YSYEKL. The V and J ends lost 2 bases and 3 bases respectively, with 11 bases between them. The CDR3 is 14 amino acids. The CDR3 DNA reads as TGCGCCAGCAGCCAAAACGCGATTGGCTACGAGCAGTACTTC. Its protein is CASSQNAIGYEQYF.

In this sample, this clonotype turned up many times. CDR3 loop: CASSFRRGETQYF. As DNA, the CDR3 is TGTGCCAGCAGTTTTCGGCGGGGAGAGACCCAGTACTTC. The V gene is TRBV12-3 or TRBV12-4, the J gene TRBJ2-5; tentative D call: TRBD2 (6 bases). The V end lost 3 bases, the J end lost 4 bases, and 9 bases lay between the germline ends. The CDR3 totals 13 residues.

This chain joins TRBV11-2 and TRBJ1-2; 8 bases line up with TRBD1. CDR1 is SGHAT, CDR2 FQNNGV, per germline. CDR3 length: 13 amino acids. V was clipped by 0 bases and J by 7 bases; unmatched bases: 1. In DNA form, the CDR3 reads TGTGCCAGCAGCTTAGATACAGGGGGTGGCTACACCTTC. Translating it yields CASSLDTGGGYTF.

This clonotype was seen only a few times. This chain connects TRBV14 to TRBJ1-2; D is ambiguous. CDR1 and CDR2 from the germline V gene are SGHDN and FVKESK. The CDR3 sequence is 14 residues long. Trimming took 0 bases from V and 4 from J, leaving 9 bases between them. This CDR3 reads CASSQEGSFYGYTF. CDR3 bases: TGTGCCAGCAGCCAAGAAGGCAGTTTCTATGGCTACACCTTC.

The sample holds many counts of this clonotype. The chain has TRBV11-1 and TRBJ1-5, with a weak D call TRBD1 (5 bases). The CDR3 runs to 20 residues. V was cut by 1 base and J by 0 bases, with 22 bases left in between. Germline values: CDR1 SGHAT, CDR2 FQDESV (reference sequence). The CDR3 sequence is CASSLDHTPGRKISNQPQHF. In DNA form, the CDR3 reads TGTGCCAGCAGCTTAGACCACACCCCGGGACGGAAGATTAGCAATCAGCCCCAGCATTTT.

V and J are TRBV24-1 and TRBJ2-5; D possibly corresponds to TRBD1 (5 bases). The CDR3 is 15 residues long. V lost 1 base and J 4 bases, leaving 12 bases between the germline ends. Germline V CDR1 and CDR2: KGHDR, SFDVKD. This CDR3 reads CATSDFGAGRETQYF. In DNA form, the CDR3 reads TGTGCCACCAGTGATTTTGGGGCAGGGCGAGAGACCCAGTACTTC.

This clonotype was seen ten or more times. The chain recombines TRBV4-3 with TRBJ2-7, with D maybe TRBD2 (6 bases). Germline assignment: CDR1 LGHNA and CDR2 YSLEER. The CDR3 sequence is 15 residues long. Trimming left V 4 bases short and J 0 bases short, with 13 bases between. The CDR3 DNA follows: TGCGCCAGCAGCCGCCAGACCGGGAGCTCCTACGAGCAGTACTTC. It yields the protein CASSRQTGSSYEQYF.

This clonotype appeared a few times. The gene calls are TRBV6-5 and TRBJ1-1; 10 bases match TRBD1. The trim removed 2 bases at V and 4 bases at J, leaving 10 bases unmatched. The CDR3 is made up of 17 amino acids. Looked up from germline, CDR1 is MNHEY and CDR2 is SVGAGI. The CDR3 reads CASSYRRQGARGTEAFF. CDR3 DNA sequence: TGTGCCAGCAGTTACCGTCGACAGGGGGCGCGAGGCACTGAAGCTTTCTTT.

This clonotype was seen a handful of times. The rearrangement joins TRBV6-1 to TRBJ1-4, with 7 bases identical to TRBD1. Germline V gives CDR1 MNHNS, CDR2 SASEGT. The CDR3 totals 16 residues. V lost 6 bases, J lost 4 bases, and 11 bases stayed unmatched. The CDR3 nucleotides read TGTGCCAGCAGCCAGATACGGCCAGGGGGTAATGAAAAACTGTTTTTT. Amino acids: CASSQIRPGGNEKLFF.

This clonotype was detected ten times or more. The chain uses TRBV2 and TRBJ2-7; 9 bases match TRBD1. V shed 6 bases, J shed 4 bases, and the junction held 7 bases outside the gene matches. The CDR3 extends over 14 amino acids. Germline CDR1 is SNHLY and CDR2 is FYNNEI. CDR3 DNA: TGTGCCAGCAGAAGGGACAGGGTCAGTTACGAGCAGTACTTC. As protein: CASRRDRVSYEQYF.

The table lists this clonotype with a few counts. The V call is TRBV9, the J call TRBJ2-1, with TRBD1 matching over 9 bases. V shed 2 bases, J shed 9 bases, and the junction held 6 bases outside the gene matches. The germline gives CDR1 SGDLS, CDR2 YYNGEE. This CDR3 has 14 amino acids. CDR3 DNA: TGTGCCAGCAGCGTGGAACAGGGGGCAGGTGAGCAGTTCTTC. This sequence encodes CASSVEQGAGEQFF.

CDR3 nucleotides: TGTGCCAGCAGCCCGGGGGGGCTACTCCAAGAGACCCAGTACTTC. Amino acids: CASSPGGLLQETQYF. The chain uses TRBV11-1 and TRBJ2-5; TRBD2 matches at 8 bases. The CDR3 is 15 amino acids. The V gene end was trimmed by 5 bases and the J gene end by 1 base; junction bases not matched to a gene: 6. Germline CDR1 is SGHAT and CDR2 is FQDESV (reference sequence).

At least ten counts were recorded for this clonotype. This sequence joins TRBV20-1 and TRBJ2-3; the match to TRBD2 covers 10 bases. The CDR3 covers 14 residues. CDR1 is DFQATT and CDR2 is SNEGSKA in the germline V gene (reference sequence). J gave up 4 bases and V 8 bases, and 9 bases lay outside the gene matches. The CDR3 nucleotides are TGCAGTAGCGGTCTAGCGGGAGCTCCAGATACGCAGTATTTT. This codes for CSSGLAGAPDTQYF.

By share, this clonotype ranks as medium-sized (0.01 to 0.1%). V gene TRBV12-3 or TRBV12-4 combines with J gene TRBJ2-1; perhaps TRBD1 as D (6 bases). This CDR3 is built from 13 residues. V was pared by 1 base and J by 7 bases, with 8 bases between. CDR3 sequence: CASSLGGTNEQFF. CDR3 DNA sequence: TGTGCCAGCAGTTTAGGGGGGACAAATGAGCAGTTCTTC.

Comment on this clonotype: This may be a read error, as it is one base from a much larger clone. J is TRBJ2-1 and V is TRBV12-3 or TRBV12-4, with 10 bases matching TRBD2. The CDR3 sequence is 15 residues long. Unmatched junction bases numbered 9, after V lost 7 bases and J lost 6 bases. CDR3 in DNA: TGTGCCAGCAACCAACTAGCGGGGATATTCAATGAGCAGTTCTTC. Protein product: CASNQLAGIFNEQFF.

This chain links TRBV5-1 with TRBJ2-5; D may be TRBD1 (6 bases). V lost 1 base, J lost 1 base, and 8 bases lay in between. The germline CDR1 and CDR2 sequences are SGHRS and YFSETQ. The CDR3 contains 14 residues. As DNA, the CDR3 is TGCGCCAGCAGCTTGCTGACAGGCCAAGAGACCCAGTACTTC. This codes for CASSLLTGQETQYF.

This clonotype turned up a few times. The chain joins TRBV20-1 to TRBJ1-5, with TRBD1 as a possible D gene (5 bases). Germline V gene sequence: CDR1 DFQATT, CDR2 SNEGSKA (reference sequence). CDR3 length equals 18 residues. V shed 3 bases and J shed 0 bases, with 21 bases lying between them. CDR3 in amino acids: CSARRSGARLYSNQPQHF. CDR3 in DNA: TGCAGTGCTAGGAGGAGTGGGGCGCGTCTATATAGCAATCAGCCCCAGCATTTT.

In its sample, this clonotype ranks as medium-sized. The genes are TRBV18 and TRBJ1-5; D perhaps matches TRBD1 (6 bases). Germline CDR1 KGHSH, CDR2 LQKENI. This CDR3 is 14 amino acids long. The ends were cut back, 4 bases at V and 3 bases at J, with 10 bases in the middle. The CDR3 DNA reads TGTGCCAGCTCACAAACAGGGAACAATCAGCCCCAGCATTTT. Its translation: CASSQTGNNQPQHF.

The chain recombines TRBV20-1 with TRBJ2-4; tentative D call: TRBD2 (5 bases). Trimming removed 4 bases from V and 5 bases from J, with 18 bases in between. Looked up from germline, CDR1 is DFQATT and CDR2 is SNEGSKA (reference sequence). This CDR3 is 15 amino acids long. This chain's CDR3 is CSATPLAGRENIQYF. As DNA, the CDR3 is TGCAGTGCTACGCCGCTAGCCGGCCGTGAAAACATTCAGTACTTC.